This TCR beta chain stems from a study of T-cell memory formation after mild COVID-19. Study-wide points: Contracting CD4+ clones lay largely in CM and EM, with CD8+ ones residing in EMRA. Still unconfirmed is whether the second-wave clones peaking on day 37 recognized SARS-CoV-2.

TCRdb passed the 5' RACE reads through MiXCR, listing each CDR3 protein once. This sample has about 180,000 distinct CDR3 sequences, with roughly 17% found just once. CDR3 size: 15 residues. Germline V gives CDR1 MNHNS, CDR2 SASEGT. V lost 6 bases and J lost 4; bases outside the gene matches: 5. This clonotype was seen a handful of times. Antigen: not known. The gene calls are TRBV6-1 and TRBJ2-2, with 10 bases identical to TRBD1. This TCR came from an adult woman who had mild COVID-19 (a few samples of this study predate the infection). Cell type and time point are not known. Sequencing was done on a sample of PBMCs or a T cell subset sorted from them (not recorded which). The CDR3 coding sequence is TGTGCCAGCAGGACAGGGGGCGCCGGCACCGGGGAGCTGTTTTTT. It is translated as CASRTGGAGTGELFF.